This TCR beta chain comes out of a study of vaccination and CD4 T cells after COVID-19. Study summary: Six males and four females, two of them Hispanic, were enrolled as convalescents. SARS-CoV-2, HCoV-NL63, HCoV-OC43 and HCoV-229E supplied the overlapping spike peptides used to stimulate cells.

The Oncomine TCR Beta short-read assay was what sequenced the DNA obtained from cultured CD4+ T cells. Investigators isolated genomic DNA from cultured CD4+ T cells. TCRdb redid the calling of the PCR reads with MiXCR, one entry per CDR3 protein. Of roughly 8,300 distinct CDR3 sequences in the sample, over 35% are singletons; the top ten hold 21%. On this clonotype: Its antigen is not identified.

Treatment noted: roughly ten-day PBMC culture with coronavirus spike peptide pools or control peptides (ViraFEST assay). From the unexposed donor, CD4+ T cells were collected ahead of the COVID-19 pandemic (2011-2018). ViraFEST used peptide pools to expand antigen-specific T cells, then sequenced TCRs. The researchers probed unexposed-donor CD4+ T cells with SARS-CoV-2 S/N and four cold-coronavirus spikes, cells permitting. This CDR3 region has 13 residues. Germline assignment: CDR1 LNHNV and CDR2 YYDKDF (reference sequence). Trimming shortened V by 3 bases and J by 4 bases, and 7 bases separated the two germline ends.

The source of this sequence is a human donor in good health. The chain joins TRBV15 to TRBJ1-5, with no clear D. Sequencing input: CD4+ T cells from blood, cultured in vitro. CDR3 region: CATSRRRNQPQHF. Written as DNA, the CDR3 is TGTGCCACCAGCAGGCGCAGGAATCAGCCCCAGCATTTT.